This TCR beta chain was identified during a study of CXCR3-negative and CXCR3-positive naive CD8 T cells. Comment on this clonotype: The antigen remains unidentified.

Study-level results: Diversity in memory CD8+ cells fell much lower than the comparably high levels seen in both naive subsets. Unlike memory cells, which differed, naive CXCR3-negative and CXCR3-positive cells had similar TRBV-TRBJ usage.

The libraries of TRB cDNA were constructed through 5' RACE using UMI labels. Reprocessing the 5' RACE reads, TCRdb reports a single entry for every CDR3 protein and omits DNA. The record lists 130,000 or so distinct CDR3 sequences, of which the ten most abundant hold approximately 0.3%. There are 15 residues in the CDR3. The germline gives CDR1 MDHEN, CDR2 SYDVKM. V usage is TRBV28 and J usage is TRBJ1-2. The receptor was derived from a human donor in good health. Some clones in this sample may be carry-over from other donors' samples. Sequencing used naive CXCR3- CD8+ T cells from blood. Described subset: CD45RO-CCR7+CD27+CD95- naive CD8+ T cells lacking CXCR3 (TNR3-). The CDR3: CASSLGGVVKSGYTF.